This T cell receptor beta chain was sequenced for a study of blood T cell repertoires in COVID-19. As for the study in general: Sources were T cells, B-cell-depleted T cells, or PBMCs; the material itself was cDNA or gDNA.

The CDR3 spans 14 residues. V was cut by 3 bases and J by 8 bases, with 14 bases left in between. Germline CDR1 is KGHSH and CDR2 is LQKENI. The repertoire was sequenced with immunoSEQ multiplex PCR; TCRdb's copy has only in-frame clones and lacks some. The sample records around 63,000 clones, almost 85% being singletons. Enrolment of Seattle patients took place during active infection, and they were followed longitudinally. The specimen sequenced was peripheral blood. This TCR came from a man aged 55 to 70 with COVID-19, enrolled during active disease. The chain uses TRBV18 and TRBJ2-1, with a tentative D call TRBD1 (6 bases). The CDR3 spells CASSPRTGSDEQFF. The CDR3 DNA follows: TGTGCCAGCTCACCTCGTACAGGGAGCGATGAGCAGTTCTTC. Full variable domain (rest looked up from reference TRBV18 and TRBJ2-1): NAGVMQNPRHLVRRRGQEARLRCSPMKGHSHVYWYRQLPEEGLKFMVYLQKENIIDESGMPKERFSAEFPKEGPSILRIQQVVRGDSAAYFCASSPRTGSDEQFFGPGTRLTVL.